This TCR beta chain was captured by sequencing in a study of blood T cell repertoires in COVID-19. Study-wide background: The samples span acute and convalescent COVID-19 from the United States, Italy and Spain. PBMCs, B-cell-depleted T cells, or T cells were the source of the cDNA or gDNA that made up the material.

Methods used by the authors: Researchers report that nucleated cell counts were estimated from reference gene primer amplification. The data were produced by immunoSEQ multiplex PCR, yet TCRdb's version contains in-frame clones alone and is incomplete. V, J and clone size are taken as reported in that table, and D and trimming were inferred from the DNA itself. The repertoire has 150,000 to 200,000 clones, approximately 85% of them found once; the top ten carry more than 1%. Germline V gene lookup returns CDR1 KGHSH and CDR2 LQKENI. The V end lost 4 bases, the J end lost 2 bases, and 6 bases lay between the germline ends. This CDR3 has 12 residues.

This TCR was sampled from a man in his forties with acute or convalescent COVID-19. This chain joins TRBV18 and TRBJ2-7, with a weak D call TRBD2 (6 bases). Sequencing was done on a sample of peripheral blood. The CDR3 reads CASSRRAYEQYF. The CDR3 nucleotides are TGTGCCAGCTCACGGAGGGCCTACGAGCAGTACTTC.